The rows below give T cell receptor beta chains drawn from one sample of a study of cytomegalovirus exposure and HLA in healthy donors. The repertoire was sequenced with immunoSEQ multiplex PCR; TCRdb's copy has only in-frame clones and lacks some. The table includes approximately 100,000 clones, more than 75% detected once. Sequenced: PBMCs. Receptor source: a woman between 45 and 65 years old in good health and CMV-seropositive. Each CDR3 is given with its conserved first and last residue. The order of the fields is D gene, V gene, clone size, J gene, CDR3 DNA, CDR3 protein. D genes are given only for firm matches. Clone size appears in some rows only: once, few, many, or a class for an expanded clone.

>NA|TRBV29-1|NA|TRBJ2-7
TGCAGCGCTACAGGTGATTCCTACGAGCAGTACTTC
CSATGDSYEQYF
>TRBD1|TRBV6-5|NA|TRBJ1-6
TGTGCCAGCAGTTACTTGGGGACAGGGGATTCACCCCTCCACTTT
CASSYLGTGDSPLHF
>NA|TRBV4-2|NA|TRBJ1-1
TGTGCCAGCAGCCAAGTGGCGGAGAACACTGAAGCTTTCTTT
CASSQVAENTEAFF
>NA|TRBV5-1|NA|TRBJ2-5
TGCGCCAGCAGCTCGCCGGAGGGTTCGGGCCAAGAGACCCAGTACTTC
CASSSPEGSGQETQYF
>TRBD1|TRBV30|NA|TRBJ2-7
TGTGCCTGGACCTCCGGGACAGGGTATCCCTACGAGCAGTACTTC
CAWTSGTGYPYEQYF
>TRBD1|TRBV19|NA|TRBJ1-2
TGTGCCAGTAGTATAGGGGGACAGGGATATGGCTACACCTTC
CASSIGGQGYGYTF
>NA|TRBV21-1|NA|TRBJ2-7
TGTGCCGTATCCAATCCCCCGCCGGGACAGAGATCCTACGAGCAGTACTTC
CAVSNPPPGQRSYEQYF
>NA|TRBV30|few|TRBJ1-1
TGTGCCTGGAGTAATGGGCAGCCATTGAACACTGAAGCTTTCTTT
CAWSNGQPLNTEAFF
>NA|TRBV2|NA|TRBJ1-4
TGTGCCAGCAGTGCTGACGGAGCAACTAATGAAAAACTGTTTTTT
CASSADGATNEKLFF
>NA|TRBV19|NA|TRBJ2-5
TGTGCCAGTAGTAAGCGGACTCCTGGGGGGGAGACCCAGTACTTC
CASSKRTPGGETQYF
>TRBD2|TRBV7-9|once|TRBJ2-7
TGTTCCAGCAGCCGGCCCCCGGGGACTAGCGGGAGTCAACAGCAGTACTTC
CSSSRPPGTSGSQQQYF
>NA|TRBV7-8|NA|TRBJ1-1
TGTGCCAGCAGCGCCCGAGAGGGATCGATGGCTGAAGCTTTCTTT
CASSAREGSMAEAFF
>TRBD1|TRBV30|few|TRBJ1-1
TGTGCCTGGAGTGTCCTGACAGGGGTAACTGAAGCTTTCTTT
CAWSVLTGVTEAFF
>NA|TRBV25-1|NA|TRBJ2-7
TGTGCCAGCAGTCTACGGGGGTTCGAGCAGTACTTC
CASSLRGFEQYF
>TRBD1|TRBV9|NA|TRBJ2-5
TGTGCCAGCAGCCTTAGGGGGACAGATATCCAAGAGACCCAGTACTTC
CASSLRGTDIQETQYF
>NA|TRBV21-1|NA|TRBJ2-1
TGTGCCAGCAGCAAAGATCCGGAGACTCCCAAGGACTATGAGCAGTTCTTC
CASSKDPETPKDYEQFF
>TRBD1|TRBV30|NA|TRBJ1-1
TGTGCCTGGAGTTGGACAGGGGCTGAAGCTTTCTTT
CAWSWTGAEAFF
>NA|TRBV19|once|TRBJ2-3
TGTGCCAGTAGGCCAGAGACAGAAGTGCGAACAGATACGCAGTATTTT
CASRPETEVRTDTQYF
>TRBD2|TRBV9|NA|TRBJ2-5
TGTGCCAGCAGCGTAGTTCCTAGCGGGGTAAAGACCCAGTACTTC
CASSVVPSGVKTQYF
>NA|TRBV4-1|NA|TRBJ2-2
TGCGCCAGCAGCCTCCGGGTAGCGGCTAACACCGGGGAGCTGTTTTTT
CASSLRVAANTGELFF
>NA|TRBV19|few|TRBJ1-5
TGTGCCAGTAGTATAGAGGCAGAGGTAACTCAGCCCCAGCATTTT
CASSIEAEVTQPQHF
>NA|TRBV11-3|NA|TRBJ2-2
TGTGCCAGCAGCTTTGGCGGGGATAACACCGGGGAGCTGTTTTTT
CASSFGGDNTGELFF
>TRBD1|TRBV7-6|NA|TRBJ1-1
TGTGCCAGCAGCTCGGACAGGGTGAACACTGAAGCTTTCTTT
CASSSDRVNTEAFF
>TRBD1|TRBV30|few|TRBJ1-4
TGTGCCTGGAGTGTACCCGGGACAGTACTTGAAAAACTGTTTTTT
CAWSVPGTVLEKLFF
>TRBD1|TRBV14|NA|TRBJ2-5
TGTGCCAGCAGCCCCCGACAGGGACAAGAGACCCAGTACTTC
CASSPRQGQETQYF
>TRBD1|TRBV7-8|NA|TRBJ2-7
TGTGCCAGCAGCTTAGCGCTTTCGGACAGGAATGTCGAGCAGTACTTC
CASSLALSDRNVEQYF
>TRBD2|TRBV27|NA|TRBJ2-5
TGTGCCAGCAGTTCGCATCAGAGACTAGCGGGGGGACCCCCCCAAGAGACCCAGTACTTC
CASSSHQRLAGGPPQETQYF
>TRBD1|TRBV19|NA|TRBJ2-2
TGTGCCAGTAGTATAGGTGACAGGGGGCCAGTAGGCGGGGAGCTGTTTTTT
CASSIGDRGPVGGELFF
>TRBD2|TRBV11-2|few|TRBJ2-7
TGTGCCAGCAGCCCGGTGCAGCGGGGGCGTTGGGAGCAGTACTTC
CASSPVQRGRWEQYF
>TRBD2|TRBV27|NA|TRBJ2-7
TGTGCCAGCAGTTTACCCCCAGGGACTAGCGGGAGATACGAGCAGTACTTC
CASSLPPGTSGRYEQYF
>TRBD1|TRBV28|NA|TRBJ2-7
TGTGCCAGCACCCCAGGGGGCGGCTACGAGCAGTACTTC
CASTPGGGYEQYF
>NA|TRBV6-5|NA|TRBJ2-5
TGTGCCAGCAGTTATCGGCGGCGTCAAGAGACCCAGTACTTC
CASSYRRRQETQYF
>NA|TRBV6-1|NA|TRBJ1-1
TGTGCCAGCAGTGAATCAGGCCGGGGTTGGACTTTCTTT
CASSESGRGWTFF
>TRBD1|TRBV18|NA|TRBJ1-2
TGTGCCAGCTCACCCCAGGGGGACCCCTCCTATGGCTACACCTTC
CASSPQGDPSYGYTF
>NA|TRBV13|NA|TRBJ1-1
TGTGCCAGCAGCCACCAGCTCAGGGAGAACACTGAAGCTTTCTTT
CASSHQLRENTEAFF
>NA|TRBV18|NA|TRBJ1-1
TGTGCCAGCTCACCACCATTAGACGGCCTTTGGAGGAACACTGAAGCTTTCTTT
CASSPPLDGLWRNTEAFF
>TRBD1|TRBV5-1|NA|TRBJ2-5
TGCGCCAGCAGCTTGGGGGGACAGAGAGGAGAGACCCAGTACTTC
CASSLGGQRGETQYF
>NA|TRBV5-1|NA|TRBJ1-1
TGCGCCAGCAGCTTAGAGATGAACACTGAAGCTTTCTTT
CASSLEMNTEAFF
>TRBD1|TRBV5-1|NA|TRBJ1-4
TGCGCCAGCAGCTCGGGACAGAATTACAATAATGAAAAACTGTTTTTT
CASSSGQNYNNEKLFF
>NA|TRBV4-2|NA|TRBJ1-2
TGTGCCAGCAGCCAAGTCGGTAGCGGCTACACCTTC
CASSQVGSGYTF
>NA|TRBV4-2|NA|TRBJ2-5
TGTGCCAGCAGCCAAGAGCCATTCCAGGGGGAGACCCAGTACTTC
CASSQEPFQGETQYF
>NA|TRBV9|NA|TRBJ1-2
TGTGTCAGCAGCGCGGCTGTGGACAGACCTAAAGGCGGCTACACCTTC
CVSSAAVDRPKGGYTF